This TCR beta chain originates from a study of monozygotic twins with inflammatory bowel disease. Findings of the study overall: Compared with healthy twins, IBD patients shared fewer clonotypes with others, especially with disease activity.

CDR1 SNHLY and CDR2 FYNNEI come from the germline V gene. The CDR3 runs to 17 residues. Remarks on this clonotype: The antigen is undetermined.

Amplification used two nested PCRs: roughly 17 cycles, then around 9 cycles, on TCRalpha/TCRbeta cDNA. TCRdb re-called the 5' RACE reads; one entry per CDR3 protein, DNA not given. In total, the table holds about 160,000 distinct CDR3 sequences. The clonotype comes from a human donor with ulcerative colitis or Crohn's disease, or a healthy co-twin of an affected twin (not recorded which). The chain uses TRBV2 and TRBJ1-5; TCRdb returns TRBD1, unconfirmable since there is no DNA. Sequencing was performed on blood. The CDR3: CASSVVGEGYSNQPQHF.